This T cell receptor (beta chain) comes out of a study of blood T cell repertoires in COVID-19. This clone was found once. V dropped 1 base and J dropped 2 bases, with 18 bases sitting between them. Germline CDR1 reads SGHVS; CDR2 reads FQNEAQ. This CDR3 contains 17 residues. TCRdb's copy holds only in-frame clones and misses some; the assay was immunoSEQ multiplex PCR. The data contain about 230,000 clones, 81% of them seen just once; the ten biggest clones take up roughly 7.9%. Material: peripheral blood. The TCR comes from a woman of 80 years or more with acute or convalescent COVID-19. This chain joins TRBV7-8 and TRBJ2-7; D gene uncertain. In nucleotides, the CDR3 is TGTGCCAGCAGCTTAGAAGGCGGCCGCGTAGCACCCTACGAGCAGTACTTC. Its translation: CASSLEGGRVAPYEQYF.